The present entry profiles one T cell receptor beta chain with its context. This sample was taken from a study of OX40 agonist ivuxolimab in advanced cancers. TCRdb's copy holds only in-frame clones and misses some; the assay was immunoSEQ multiplex PCR. The sample has approximately 68,000 clones; 88% are singletons. The CDR3 has 13 amino acids. The germline V gene has CDR1 MNHNS and CDR2 SASEGT. Trimming took 1 base from V and 7 from J, leaving 8 bases between them. The chain recombines TRBV6-1 with TRBJ1-5; D is uncertain. Material: CD4+ or CD8+ T cells sorted from blood, obtained in a trial of the OX40 agonist ivuxolimab. This receptor was obtained from an adult with an advanced solid tumor such as melanoma, head and neck, liver or kidney cancer. In nucleotides, the CDR3 is TGTGCCAGCAGTGAAGTGGGTCGACAGCCCCAGCATTTT. This codes for CASSEVGRQPQHF.